In this sample, the clone carrying this T cell receptor (delta chain) turned up a few times. No antigen is known for it. The CDR3 loop spans 19 amino acids. The V gene's germline CDR1 is NSMFDY and CDR2 ISSIKDK. The trim removed 0 bases at V and 0 bases at J, leaving 12 bases unmatched. These data belong to a study of Vδ1+ human thymocytes. Regarding the study as a whole: Thymic TRG and TRD repertoires appeared highly polyclonal, with Gaussian CDR3 length distributions.

RNA was extracted from the cells and then reverse transcribed. Multiplex PCR used pooled V-gene forward primers and a constant-region reverse primer to amplify CDR3s. TCRdb reran clone calling via CATT on the multiplex PCR reads. The data show about 54,000 delta-chain clones, approximately 16% seen once. Sequencing was performed on Vdelta1+ gamma-delta thymocytes from the thymus. Subset specified: FACS-sorted CD3+ TCRalphabeta- TCRVdelta1+ TCRVdelta2- thymocytes. The chain carries TRAV29/DV5 and TRDJ1; 12 positions agree with TRDD3. This clonotype was sampled from a boy in the first two years of life who had congenital heart surgery. This chain's CDR3 is CAASAVYWGIPLYTDKLIF. CDR3 nucleotide sequence: TGTGCAGCAAGCGCGGTTTACTGGGGGATACCTCTTTACACCGATAAACTCATCTTT.